The present TCR beta chain was sequenced within a study of Ad26.COV2.S vaccination and SARS-CoV-2 variants. In the study overall: A COV1001 Ad26.COV2.S trial-arm participant provided the sample. Administration of Ad26.COV2.S was intramuscular, either once or twice 56 days apart. The study, taken as a whole, reports: Placebo and vaccine recipients had non-spike TCR breadth that was similar.

As to this clone: The antigen remains unidentified.

Treatment denoted: approximately 18 received Ad26.COV2.S at low or high dose, single or two shots; 5 received placebo; per-sample allocation not given. Sample collection was performed on day 63 after the first vaccine or placebo injection. Donation came from an adult in Boston who was aged 18-55 years. Repertoires were generated with immunoSEQ multiplex PCR, while TCRdb's copy carries only in-frame clones and drops some. This table holds 300,000 to 400,000 clones, 90% found once. Germline V gene lookup returns CDR1 SGHRS and CDR2 YFSETQ. The V and J ends lost 0 bases and 0 bases respectively, with 13 bases between them. The CDR3 has 17 residues.

Sequences were derived from peripheral blood, sampled in a trial of Ad26.COV2.S vaccine versus placebo. The origin of this receptor is a person aged 18 to 65 who received the Ad26.COV2.S COVID-19 vaccine or a placebo. The rearrangement joins TRBV5-1 to TRBJ2-1, with D possibly being TRBD2 (6 bases). CDR3 in amino acids: CASSLDAGLISYNEQFF. Written as DNA, the CDR3 is TGCGCCAGCAGCTTGGACGCGGGGTTGATCTCCTACAATGAGCAGTTCTTC.